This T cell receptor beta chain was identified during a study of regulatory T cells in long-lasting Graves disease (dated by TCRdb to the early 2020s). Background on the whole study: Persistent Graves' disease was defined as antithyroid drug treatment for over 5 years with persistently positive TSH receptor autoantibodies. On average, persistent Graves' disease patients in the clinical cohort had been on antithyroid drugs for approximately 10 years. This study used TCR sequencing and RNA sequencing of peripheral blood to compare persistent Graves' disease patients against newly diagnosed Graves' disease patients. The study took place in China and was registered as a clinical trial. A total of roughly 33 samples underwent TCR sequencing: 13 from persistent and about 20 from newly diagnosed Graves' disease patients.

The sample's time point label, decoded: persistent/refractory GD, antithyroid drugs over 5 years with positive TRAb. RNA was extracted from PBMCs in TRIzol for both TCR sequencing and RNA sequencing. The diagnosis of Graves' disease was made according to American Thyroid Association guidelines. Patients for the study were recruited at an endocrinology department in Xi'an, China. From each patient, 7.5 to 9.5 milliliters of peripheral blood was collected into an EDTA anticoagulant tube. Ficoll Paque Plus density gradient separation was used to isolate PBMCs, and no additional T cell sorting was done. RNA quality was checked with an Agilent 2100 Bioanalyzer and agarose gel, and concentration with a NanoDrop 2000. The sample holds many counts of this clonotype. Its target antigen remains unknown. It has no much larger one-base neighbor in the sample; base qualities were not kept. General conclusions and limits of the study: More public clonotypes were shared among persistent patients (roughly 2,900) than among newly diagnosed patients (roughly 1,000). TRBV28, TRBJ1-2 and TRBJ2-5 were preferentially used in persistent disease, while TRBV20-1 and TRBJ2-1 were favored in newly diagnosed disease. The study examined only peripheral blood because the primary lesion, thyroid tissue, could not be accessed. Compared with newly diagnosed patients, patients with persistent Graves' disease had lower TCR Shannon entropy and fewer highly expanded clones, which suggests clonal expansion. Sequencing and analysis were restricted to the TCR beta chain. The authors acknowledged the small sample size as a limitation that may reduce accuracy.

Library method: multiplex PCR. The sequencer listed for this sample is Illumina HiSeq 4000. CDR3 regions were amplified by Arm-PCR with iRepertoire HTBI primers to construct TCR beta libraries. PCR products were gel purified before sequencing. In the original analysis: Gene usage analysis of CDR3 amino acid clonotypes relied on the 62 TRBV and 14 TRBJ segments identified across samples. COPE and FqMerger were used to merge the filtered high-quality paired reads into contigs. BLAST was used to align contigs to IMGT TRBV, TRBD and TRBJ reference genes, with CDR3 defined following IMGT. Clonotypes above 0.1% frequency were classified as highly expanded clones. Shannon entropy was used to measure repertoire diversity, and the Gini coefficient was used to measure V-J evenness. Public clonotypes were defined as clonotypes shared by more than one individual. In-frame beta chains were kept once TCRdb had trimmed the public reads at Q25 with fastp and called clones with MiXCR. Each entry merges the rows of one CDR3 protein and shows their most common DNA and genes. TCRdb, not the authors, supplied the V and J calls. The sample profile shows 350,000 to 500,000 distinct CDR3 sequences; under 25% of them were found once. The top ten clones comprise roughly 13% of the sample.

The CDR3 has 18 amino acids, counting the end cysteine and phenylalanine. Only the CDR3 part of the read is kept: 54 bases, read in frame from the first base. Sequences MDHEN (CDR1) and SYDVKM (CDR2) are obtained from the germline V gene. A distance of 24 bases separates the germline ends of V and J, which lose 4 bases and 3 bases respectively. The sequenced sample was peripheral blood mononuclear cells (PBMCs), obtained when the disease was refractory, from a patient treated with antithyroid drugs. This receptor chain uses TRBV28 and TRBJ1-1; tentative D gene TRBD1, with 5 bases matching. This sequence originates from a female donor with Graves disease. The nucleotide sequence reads TGTGCCAGCAGTTCGGCGGGCTTCGGGATGGGGGGGTACACTGAAGCTTTCTTT. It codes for CASSSAGFGMGGYTEAFF.